This T cell receptor (beta chain) was identified in a study of blood T cell repertoires in COVID-19. Study-wide background: Samples representing acute and convalescent COVID-19 were sourced from the United States, Italy and Spain. Nucleic acid was either cDNA or gDNA, and it came from T cells, B-cell-depleted T cells, or PBMCs.

The authors' processing: Nucleated cell counts were estimated from reference gene primer amplification. Clones were sequenced by immunoSEQ multiplex PCR, and TCRdb holds only the in-frame ones, with some missing. For V, J and clone size, that table is used; D and trimming come from the DNA. The repertoire holds more than 95,000 clones, roughly 83% seen once, with approximately 5% in the top ten. V lost 6 bases, J lost 4 bases, and 8 bases stayed unmatched. The CDR3 consists of 14 residues. Germline V gene data show CDR1 as MNHEY and CDR2 as SMNVEV (reference sequence). The receptor comes from a human donor in a cohort sampled during active COVID-19. This chain links TRBV27 with TRBJ2-7; 8 bases map to TRBD2. The specimen sequenced was peripheral blood. DNA of the CDR3: TGTGCCAGCAGCCAACTAGCGGAGCTTTACGAGCAGTACTTC. Its protein product is CASSQLAELYEQYF.